These T cell receptor beta chains were read from a single sample in a study of blood T cell repertoires in COVID-19. This table comes from immunoSEQ multiplex PCR, and its TCRdb copy is limited to in-frame clones, with some not included. The sample holds roughly 160,000 clones, roughly 90% seen once. Sequencing used peripheral blood. Receptor source: a man between 18 and 35 years old with COVID-19, enrolled during active disease. CDR3s include the opening cysteine and the closing phenylalanine or tryptophan.

j_call,v_call,cdr3_aa
TRBJ2-2,TRBV28,CASSLGLAEWGGTGELFF
TRBJ2-2,TRBV7-9,CASSPPRGVLTGELFF
TRBJ2-1,TRBV7-3,CASSPTGGRLNNEQFF
TRBJ1-3,TRBV18,CASSPKGATGNTIYF
TRBJ2-2,TRBV13,CASSLGKRTGNGELFF
TRBJ2-7,TRBV4-3,CASSQEGGPYEQYF
TRBJ1-2,TRBV14,CASSQGAGNYGYTF
TRBJ2-7,TRBV7-8,CASSQEAGGSYEQYF
TRBJ2-7,TRBV13,CASSLGRGEQYF
TRBJ2-3,TRBV5-1,CASSLDGTSGTQPDTQYF
TRBJ2-3,TRBV5-1,CASSLDGSGDTQYF
TRBJ2-2,TRBV24-1,CATSGGHRGSTGELFF
TRBJ2-2,TRBV27,CASSLRHYGRRANTGELFF
TRBJ2-1,TRBV7-9,CAWARGGFYNEQFF
TRBJ2-7,TRBV2,CASWTPRSYEQYF
TRBJ1-6,TRBV19,CASTLYEGAMSPLHF